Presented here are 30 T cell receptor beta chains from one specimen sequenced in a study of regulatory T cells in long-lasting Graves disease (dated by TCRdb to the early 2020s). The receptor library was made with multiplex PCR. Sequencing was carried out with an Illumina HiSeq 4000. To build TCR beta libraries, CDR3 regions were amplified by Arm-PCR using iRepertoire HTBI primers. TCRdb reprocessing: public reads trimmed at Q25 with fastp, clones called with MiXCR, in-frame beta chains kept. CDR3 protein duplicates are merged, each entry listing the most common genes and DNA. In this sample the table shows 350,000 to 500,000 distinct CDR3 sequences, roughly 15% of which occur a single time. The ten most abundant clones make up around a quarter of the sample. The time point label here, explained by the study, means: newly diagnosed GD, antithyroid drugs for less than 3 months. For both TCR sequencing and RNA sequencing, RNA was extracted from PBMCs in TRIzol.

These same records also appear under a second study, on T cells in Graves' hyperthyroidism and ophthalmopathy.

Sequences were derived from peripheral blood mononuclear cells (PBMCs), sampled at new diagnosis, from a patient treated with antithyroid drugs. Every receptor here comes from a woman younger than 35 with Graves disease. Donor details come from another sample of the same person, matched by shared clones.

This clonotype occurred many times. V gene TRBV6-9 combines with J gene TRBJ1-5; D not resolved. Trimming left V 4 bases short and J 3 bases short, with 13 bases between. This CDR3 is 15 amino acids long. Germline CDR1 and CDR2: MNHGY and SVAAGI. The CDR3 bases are TGTGCCAGCAGTTTCCTCGGTCAACCCAATCAGCCCCAGCATTTT. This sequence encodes CASSFLGQPNQPQHF.

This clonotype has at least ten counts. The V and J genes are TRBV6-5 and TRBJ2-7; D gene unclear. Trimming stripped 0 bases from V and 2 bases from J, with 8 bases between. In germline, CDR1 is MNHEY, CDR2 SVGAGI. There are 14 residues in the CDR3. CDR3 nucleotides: TGTGCCAGCAGTTACTCGGACGGTGCCTACGAGCAGTACTTC. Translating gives CASSYSDGAYEQYF.

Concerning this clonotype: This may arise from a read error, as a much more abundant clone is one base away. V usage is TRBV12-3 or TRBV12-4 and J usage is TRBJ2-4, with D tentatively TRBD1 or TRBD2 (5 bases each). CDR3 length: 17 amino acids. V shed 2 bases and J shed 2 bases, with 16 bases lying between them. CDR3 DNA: TGTGCCAGCAGTTTAAGGGTGACCGGGGCTACCAAAAACATTCAGTACTTC. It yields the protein CASSLRVTGATKNIQYF.

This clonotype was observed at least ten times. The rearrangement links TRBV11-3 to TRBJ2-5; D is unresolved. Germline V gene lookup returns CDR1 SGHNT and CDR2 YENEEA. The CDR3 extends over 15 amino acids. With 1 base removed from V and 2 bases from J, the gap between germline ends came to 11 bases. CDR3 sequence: CASSLGQVEQETQYF. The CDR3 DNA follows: TGTGCCAGCAGCTTAGGGCAGGTAGAACAAGAGACCCAGTACTTC.

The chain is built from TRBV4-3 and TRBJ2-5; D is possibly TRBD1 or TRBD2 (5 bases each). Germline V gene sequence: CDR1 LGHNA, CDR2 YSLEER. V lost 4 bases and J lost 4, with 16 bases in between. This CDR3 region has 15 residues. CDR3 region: CASSPTGRRLETQYF. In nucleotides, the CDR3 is TGCGCCAGCAGCCCGACGGGGCGACGACTAGAGACCCAGTACTTC.

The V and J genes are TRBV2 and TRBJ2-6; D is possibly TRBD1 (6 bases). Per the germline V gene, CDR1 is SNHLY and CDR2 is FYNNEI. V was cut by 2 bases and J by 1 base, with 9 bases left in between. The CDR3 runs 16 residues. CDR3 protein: CASSETTGSGANVLTF. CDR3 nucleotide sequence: TGTGCCAGCAGTGAAACCACAGGGTCTGGGGCCAACGTCCTGACTTTC.

The CDR3 region is CASTQGLAGAQLQETQYF. DNA of the CDR3: TGTGCCAGCACCCAGGGACTAGCGGGAGCCCAACTACAAGAGACCCAGTACTTC. This sequence joins TRBV28 and TRBJ2-5, with TRBD2 identical over 14 bases. The J segment lost 2 bases and the V segment lost 7 bases, leaving 12 bases of the junction unmatched. The CDR3 loop spans 18 amino acids. The germline CDR1 and CDR2 sequences are MDHEN and SYDVKM.

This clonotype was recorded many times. CDR3 coding DNA: TGTGCCACCTCTGGACTAGCGGGAGGGCTCAGCTCCTACAATGAGCAGTTCTTC. This gives the protein CATSGLAGGLSSYNEQFF. J is TRBJ2-1 and V is TRBV24-1; 15 bases fit TRBD2. Germline trimming cut 9 bases from V and 0 bases from J; bases unmatched to any gene: 8. From germline, CDR1 is KGHDR and CDR2 SFDVKD. CDR3 length: 18 residues.

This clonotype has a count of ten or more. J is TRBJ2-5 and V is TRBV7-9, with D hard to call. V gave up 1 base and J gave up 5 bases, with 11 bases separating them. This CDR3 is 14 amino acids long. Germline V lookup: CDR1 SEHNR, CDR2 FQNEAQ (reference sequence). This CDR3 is CASSLVWYPETQYF. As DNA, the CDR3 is TGTGCCAGCAGCTTAGTGTGGTATCCGGAGACCCAGTACTTC.

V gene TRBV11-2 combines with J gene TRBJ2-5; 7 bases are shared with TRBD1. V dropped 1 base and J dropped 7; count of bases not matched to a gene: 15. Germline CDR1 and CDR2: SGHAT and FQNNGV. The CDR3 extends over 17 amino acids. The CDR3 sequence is CASSLGPSRDSHGTQYF. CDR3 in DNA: TGTGCCAGCAGCTTAGGCCCCAGTAGGGACAGTCATGGGACCCAGTACTTC.

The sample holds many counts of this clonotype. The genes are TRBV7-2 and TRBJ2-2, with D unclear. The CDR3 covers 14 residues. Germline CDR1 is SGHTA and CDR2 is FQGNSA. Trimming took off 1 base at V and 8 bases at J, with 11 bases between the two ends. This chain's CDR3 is CASSLVSIGGELFF. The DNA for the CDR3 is TGTGCCAGCAGCTTAGTGTCTATAGGGGGGGAGCTGTTTTTT.

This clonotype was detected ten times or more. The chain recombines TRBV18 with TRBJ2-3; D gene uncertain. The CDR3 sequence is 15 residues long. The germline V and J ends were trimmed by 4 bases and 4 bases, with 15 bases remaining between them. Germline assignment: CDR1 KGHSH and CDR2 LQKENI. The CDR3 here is CASSRVRTTADTQYF. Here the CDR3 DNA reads TGTGCCAGCTCACGCGTCAGGACGACCGCAGATACGCAGTATTTT.

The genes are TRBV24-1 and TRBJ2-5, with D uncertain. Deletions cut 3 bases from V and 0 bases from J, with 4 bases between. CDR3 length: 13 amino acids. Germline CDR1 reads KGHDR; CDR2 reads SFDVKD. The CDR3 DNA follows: TGTGCCACCAGTGATAGGTACCAAGAGACCCAGTACTTC. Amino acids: CATSDRYQETQYF.

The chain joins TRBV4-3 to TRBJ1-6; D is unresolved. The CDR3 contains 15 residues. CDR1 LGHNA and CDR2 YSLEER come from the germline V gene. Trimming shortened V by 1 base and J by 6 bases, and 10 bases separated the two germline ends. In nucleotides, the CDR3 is TGCGCCAGCAGCCAAGTTTGGCCGGCTAATTCACCCCTCCACTTT. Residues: CASSQVWPANSPLHF.

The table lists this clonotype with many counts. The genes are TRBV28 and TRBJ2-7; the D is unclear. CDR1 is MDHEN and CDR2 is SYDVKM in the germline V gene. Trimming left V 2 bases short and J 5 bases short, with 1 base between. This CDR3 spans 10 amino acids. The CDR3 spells CASSLNEQYF. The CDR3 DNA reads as TGTGCCAGCAGTTTAAACGAGCAGTACTTC.

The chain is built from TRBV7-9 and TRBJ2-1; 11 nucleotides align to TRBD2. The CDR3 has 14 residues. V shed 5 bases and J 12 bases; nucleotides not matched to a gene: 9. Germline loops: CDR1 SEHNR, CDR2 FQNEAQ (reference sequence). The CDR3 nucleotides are TGTGCCAGCAGCAATAGCGGGAGGGCTGCCTCGCAGTTCTTC. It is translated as CASSNSGRAASQFF.

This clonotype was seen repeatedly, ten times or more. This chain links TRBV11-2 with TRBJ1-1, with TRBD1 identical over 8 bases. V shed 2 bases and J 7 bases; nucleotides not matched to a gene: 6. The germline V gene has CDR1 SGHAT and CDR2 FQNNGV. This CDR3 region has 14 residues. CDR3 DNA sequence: TGTGCCAGCAGCTTACTCGACAGGGGAAGTGAAGCTTTCTTT. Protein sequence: CASSLLDRGSEAFF. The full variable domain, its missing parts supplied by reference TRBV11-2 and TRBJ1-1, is EAGVAQSPRYKIIEKRQSVAFWCNPISGHATLYWYQQILGQGPKLLIQFQNNGVVDDSQLPKDRFSAERLKGVDSTLKIQPAKLEDSAVYLCASSLLDRGSEAFFGQGTRLTVV.

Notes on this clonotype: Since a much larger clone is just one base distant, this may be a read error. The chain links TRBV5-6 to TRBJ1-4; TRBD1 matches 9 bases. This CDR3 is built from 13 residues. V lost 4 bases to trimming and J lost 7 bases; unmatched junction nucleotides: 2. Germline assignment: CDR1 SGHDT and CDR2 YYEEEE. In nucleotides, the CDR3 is TGTGCCAGCAGCCCGACAGGGGGTGAAAAACTGTTTTTT. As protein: CASSPTGGEKLFF.

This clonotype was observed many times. Here the CDR3 reads CASSPLGSYNEQFF. CDR3 bases: TGTGCCAGCAGTCCACTGGGGTCCTACAATGAGCAGTTCTTC. The V gene is TRBV27, the J gene TRBJ2-1; D gene unclear. The germline CDR1 and CDR2 sequences are MNHEY and SMNVEV (reference sequence). Trimming cost V 5 bases and J 1 base, with 9 bases left between them. The CDR3 runs to 14 residues.

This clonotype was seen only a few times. Here the CDR3 DNA reads TGTGCCAGGTCCTGGGTGCGGGAGCAAGACACCGGGGAGCTGTTTTTT. This codes for CARSWVREQDTGELFF. The chain is built from TRBV6-1 and TRBJ2-2, with TRBD2 matching over 7 bases. Trimming cost V 9 bases and J 3 bases; bases outside gene matches: 13. CDR3 length equals 16 residues. CDR1 is MNHNS, CDR2 SASEGT, per germline.

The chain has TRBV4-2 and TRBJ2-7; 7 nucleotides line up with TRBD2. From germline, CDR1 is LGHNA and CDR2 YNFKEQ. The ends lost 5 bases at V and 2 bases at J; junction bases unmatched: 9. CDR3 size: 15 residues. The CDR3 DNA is TGTGCCAGCAGCGTCGGGACTACCAGGACCTACGAGCAGTACTTC. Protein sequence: CASSVGTTRTYEQYF.

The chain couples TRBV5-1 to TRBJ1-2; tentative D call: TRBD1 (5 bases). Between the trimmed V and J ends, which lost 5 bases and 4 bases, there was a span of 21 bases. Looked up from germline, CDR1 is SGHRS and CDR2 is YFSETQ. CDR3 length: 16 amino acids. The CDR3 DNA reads TGCGCCAGCAGTCTCCTCCGGGGGTCAGAGCCCTATGGCTACACCTTC. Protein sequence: CASSLLRGSEPYGYTF.

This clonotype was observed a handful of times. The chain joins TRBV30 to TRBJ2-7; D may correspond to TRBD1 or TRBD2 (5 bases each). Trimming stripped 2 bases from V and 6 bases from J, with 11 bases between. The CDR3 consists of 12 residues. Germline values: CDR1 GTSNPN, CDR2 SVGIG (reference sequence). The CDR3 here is CAWSRLTGEQYF. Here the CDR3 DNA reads TGTGCCTGGAGTAGACTAACAGGCGAGCAGTACTTC. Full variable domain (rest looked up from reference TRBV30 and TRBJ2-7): SQTIHQWPATLVQPVGSPLSLECTVEGTSNPNLYWYRQAAGRGLQLLFYSVGIGQISSEVPQNLSASRPQDRQFILSSKKLLLSDSGFYLCAWSRLTGEQYFGPGTRLTVT.

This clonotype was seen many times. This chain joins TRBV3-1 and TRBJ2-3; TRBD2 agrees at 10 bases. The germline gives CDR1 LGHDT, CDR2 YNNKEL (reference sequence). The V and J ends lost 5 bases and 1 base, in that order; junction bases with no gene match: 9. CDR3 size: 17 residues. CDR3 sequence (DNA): TGTGCCAGCAGCTACGGAATCGGGACTAGCGGCACAGATACGCAGTATTTT. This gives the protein CASSYGIGTSGTDTQYF.

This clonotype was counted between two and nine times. In DNA, the CDR3 is TGCAGTGCTAGGGGACCCGCAGGGGTGGATTCACCCCTCCACTTT. Amino acids: CSARGPAGVDSPLHF. The genes are TRBV20-1 and TRBJ1-6; D may be TRBD1 (6 bases). The CDR3 is 15 amino acids. CDR1 and CDR2 (germline): DFQATT, SNEGSKA (reference sequence). Between the trimmed V and J ends, which lost 3 bases and 8 bases, there was a span of 17 bases.

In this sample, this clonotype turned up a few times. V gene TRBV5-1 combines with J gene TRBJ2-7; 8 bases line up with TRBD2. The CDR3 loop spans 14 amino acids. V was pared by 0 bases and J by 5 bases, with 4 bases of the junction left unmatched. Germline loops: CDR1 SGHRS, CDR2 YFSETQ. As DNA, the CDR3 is TGCGCCAGCAGCTTGGATACCGGGGGGGACGAGCAGTACTTC. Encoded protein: CASSLDTGGDEQYF.

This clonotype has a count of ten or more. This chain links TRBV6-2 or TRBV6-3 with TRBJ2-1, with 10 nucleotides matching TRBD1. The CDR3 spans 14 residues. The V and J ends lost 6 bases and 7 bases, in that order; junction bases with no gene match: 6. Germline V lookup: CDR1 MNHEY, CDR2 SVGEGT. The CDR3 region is CASRGQGLLNEQFF. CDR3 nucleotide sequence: TGTGCCAGCAGGGGACAGGGGCTTTTGAATGAGCAGTTCTTC.

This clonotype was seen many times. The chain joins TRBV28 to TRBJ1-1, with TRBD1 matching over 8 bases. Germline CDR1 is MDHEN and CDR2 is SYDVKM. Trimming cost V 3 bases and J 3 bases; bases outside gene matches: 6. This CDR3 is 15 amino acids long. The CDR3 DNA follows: TGTGCCAGCAGTTTTAGTGGGACAGGAGACACTGAAGCTTTCTTT. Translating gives CASSFSGTGDTEAFF.

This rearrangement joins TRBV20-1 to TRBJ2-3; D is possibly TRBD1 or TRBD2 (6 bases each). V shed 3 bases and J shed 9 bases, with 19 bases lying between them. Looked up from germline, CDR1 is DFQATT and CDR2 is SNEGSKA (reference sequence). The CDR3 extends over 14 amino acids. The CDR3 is CSARVSGWRGTQYF. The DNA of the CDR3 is TGCAGTGCTAGGGTGTCAGGGTGGAGGGGGACGCAGTATTTT.

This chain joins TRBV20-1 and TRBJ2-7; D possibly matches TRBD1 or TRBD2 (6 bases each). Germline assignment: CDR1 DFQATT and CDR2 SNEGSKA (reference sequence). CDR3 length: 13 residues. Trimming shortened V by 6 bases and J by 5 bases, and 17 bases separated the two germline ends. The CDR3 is CSAAGIGGNEQYF. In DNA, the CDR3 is TGCAGTGCCGCTGGGATCGGGGGCAACGAGCAGTACTTC.